This T cell receptor (beta chain) stems from a study of cytomegalovirus exposure and HLA in healthy donors. Notes on the study in general: It was reportedly the case that the classifier diagnosed cytomegalovirus status with high specificity and sensitivity.

Some clones are missing from TCRdb's copy, which holds only in-frame ones; the method was immunoSEQ multiplex PCR. The repertoire has about 110,000 clones, 88% of them found once; the top ten carry 1.4%. J lost 7 bases, V lost 1 base, and 2 bases had no gene match. Germline V lookup: CDR1 MNHNS, CDR2 SASEGT. The CDR3 length is 14 residues. Points on this clone: What it binds is not known.

The source material was PBMCs. This TCR derives from a woman in her thirties in good health and CMV-seropositive. This chain uses TRBV6-1 with TRBJ1-4; 8 bases line up with TRBD1. Here the CDR3 DNA reads TGTGCCAGCAGTGAAGGGACAGGGTCTGAAAAACTGTTTTTT. It encodes CASSEGTGSEKLFF.